Below, one T cell receptor (beta chain) is given with its context. This sample stems from a study of blood T cell repertoires in COVID-19. The germline CDR1 and CDR2 sequences are SNHLY and FYNNEI. The CDR3 has 13 residues. V was clipped by 7 bases and J by 0 bases, with 9 bases between them. Clones were read by immunoSEQ multiplex PCR, and TCRdb kept only the in-frame ones, dropping some. The sample includes 100,000 or so clones, approximately 81% of them seen just once. The V call is TRBV2, the J call TRBJ1-2; D call uncertain. The receptor was isolated from a woman aged 65 to 85 with active or convalescent COVID-19. Material for sequencing was peripheral blood. CDR3 in amino acids: CASIQRANYGYTF. The CDR3 bases are TGTGCCAGCATACAGAGAGCTAACTATGGCTACACCTTC.